The rows below give T cell receptor beta chains drawn from one sample of a study of blood T cell repertoires in COVID-19. Sequencing was performed with immunoSEQ multiplex PCR; in TCRdb, only in-frame clones are kept and a portion is missing. This repertoire shows tens of thousands of clones, 70% to 85% found once; its top ten account for 7%. Sequenced material: peripheral blood. Every receptor here comes from a man in his 70s with acute or convalescent COVID-19. The CDR3 runs from the conserved cysteine through the conserved F or W. The D gene is left open where the match is weak. Clone size is stated in some rows and not others, as once, few, many or a class when expanded.

>TRBD2|TRBJ2-1|17|TRBV19|-
TGTGCCAGTAGCCGTTCTACCGGGACTAGCGGGGTCAATGAGCAGTTCTTC
CASSRSTGTSGVNEQFF
>TRBD1|TRBJ1-2|14|TRBV6-6|-
TGTGCCAGCAGCAAAGAGGGACAGGGGAGAGGCTACACCTTC
CASSKEGQGRGYTF
>-|TRBJ1-4|15|TRBV21-1|-
TGTGCCAGCAGCGAATGGACAGGGCGGAGTGAAAAACTGTTTTTT
CASSEWTGRSEKLFF
>TRBD1|TRBJ1-1|16|TRBV19|-
TGTGCCAGTAGTTCGGGACAGGGTAAAGGGAACACTGAAGCTTTCTTT
CASSSGQGKGNTEAFF
>TRBD1|TRBJ1-2|13|TRBV6-5|-
TGTGCCAGCAGCCCCAGACAGGGGGCCGGCTACACCTTC
CASSPRQGAGYTF
>-|TRBJ2-7|15|TRBV5-4|-
TGTGCCAGCAGCTCGATAAAGGGGTACTCCTACGAGCAGTACTTC
CASSSIKGYSYEQYF
>TRBD1|TRBJ2-3|16|TRBV4-1|-
TGCGCCAGCAGCCAAGGTCCCGGGCACAGGGGAGATACGCAGTATTTT
CASSQGPGHRGDTQYF
>-|TRBJ1-5|14|TRBV5-1|few
TGCGCCAGCAGCTTGGACCTCGGAGATCAGCCCCAGCATTTT
CASSLDLGDQPQHF
>TRBD1|TRBJ1-1|17|TRBV28|-
TGTGCCAGCAGTTTCCAAATGACAGGGGGACTGAACACTGAAGCTTTCTTT
CASSFQMTGGLNTEAFF
>TRBD1|TRBJ2-7|15|TRBV6-4|-
TGTGCCAGCAGCGGACAGGGGGCGGGATTCTACGAGCAGTACTTC
CASSGQGAGFYEQYF
>-|TRBJ2-3|15|TRBV7-9|-
TGTGCCAGCAGCTTAGAACGGGAGCTTTCAGATACGCAGTATTTT
CASSLERELSDTQYF